This TCR beta chain derives from a study of siplizumab effects on memory and regulatory T cells. Produced via immunoSEQ multiplex PCR; TCRdb's table is partial and in-frame only. The table shows about 100,000 clones, with about 92% occurring only once. Germline V gene sequence: CDR1 LNHDA, CDR2 SQIVND (reference sequence). The CDR3 sequence is 13 residues long. Germline trimming cut 3 bases from V and 9 bases from J; bases unmatched to any gene: 5. This clone appeared a few times. Sequenced sample: Tregs sorted from blood. The chain links TRBV19 to TRBJ2-1, with 7 positions matching TRBD2. The sequence was collected from a human donor in good health. CDR3 loop: CASSIRRETEQFF. The CDR3 nucleotides are TGTGCCAGTAGTATCAGGCGGGAGACTGAGCAGTTCTTC. The whole variable domain, filled in from reference TRBV19 and TRBJ2-1, reads DGGITQSPKYLFRKEGQNVTLSCEQNLNHDAMYWYRQDPGQGLRLIYYSQIVNDFQKGDIAEGYSVSREKKESFPLTVTSAQKNPTAFYLCASSIRRETEQFFGPGTRLTVL.